Each of the 29 T cell receptor beta chains below was sequenced from the same sample in a study of cytomegalovirus exposure and HLA in healthy donors. The PCR ran on 60 Vbeta and 13 Jbeta primers. The table came from immunoSEQ multiplex PCR; TCRdb's copy has only in-frame clones and leaves some out. Of 150,000 to 200,000 clones listed, about 74% are singletons. Input material: PBMCs. These receptors came from a male donor in good health and CMV-seronegative.

This clone was counted only a few times. V is TRBV5-5 and J is TRBJ2-3; D perhaps matches TRBD1 (5 bases). CDR1 SGHKS and CDR2 YYEKEE come from the germline V gene (reference sequence). The CDR3 spans 18 residues. Trimming cost V 4 bases and J 0 bases, with 21 bases left between them. The CDR3 loop is CASSPSGHLPPSTDTQYF. The CDR3 DNA is TGTGCCAGCAGCCCCTCCGGACATTTACCCCCTAGCACAGATACGCAGTATTTT. Variable domain in full (rest from reference TRBV5-5 and TRBJ2-3): DAGVTQSPTHLIKTRGQQVTLRCSPISGHKSVSWYQQVLGQGPQFIFQYYEKEERGRGNFPDRFSARQFPNYSSELNVNALLLGDSALYLCASSPSGHLPPSTDTQYFGPGTRLTVL.

A few counts support this clone. V is TRBV9 and J is TRBJ2-1, with 11 bases aligning to TRBD2. This CDR3 is built from 16 residues. V was clipped by 2 bases and J by 6 bases; unmatched bases: 7. Per germline, CDR1 SGDLS and CDR2 YYNGEE. The CDR3 DNA follows: TGTGCCAGCAGCGTGGTAGCGGGAGGGCCCATCAATGAGCAGTTCTTC. This encodes CASSVVAGGPINEQFF.

The chain employs TRBV7-9 and TRBJ2-2; the D gene is possibly TRBD2 (6 bases). With 1 base removed from V and 1 base from J, the gap between germline ends came to 16 bases. CDR1 and CDR2 from the germline V gene are SEHNR and FQNEAQ (reference sequence). This CDR3 spans 18 amino acids. The CDR3 spells CASSLGRGGNGNTGELFF. For the CDR3, the DNA is TGTGCCAGCAGCTTAGGGAGGGGCGGCAATGGGAACACCGGGGAGCTGTTTTTT.

The rearrangement joins TRBV4-3 to TRBJ2-2; D is ambiguous. V shed 0 bases and J shed 2 bases, with 4 bases lying between them. CDR1 LGHNA and CDR2 YSLEER come from the germline V gene. The CDR3 spans 14 residues. The CDR3 is CASSQDRNTGELFF. The CDR3 DNA reads TGCGCCAGCAGCCAAGACAGAAACACCGGGGAGCTGTTTTTT.

As regards this clone: In the same sample, other DNA sequences code for this CDR3. The chain is built from TRBV28 and TRBJ1-5; D uncertain. CDR3 length equals 12 residues. The germline gives CDR1 MDHEN, CDR2 SYDVKM. Trimming took off 6 bases at V and 7 bases at J, with 10 bases between the two ends. The DNA for the CDR3 is TGTGCCAGCAGAAAACCAGGACAGCCCCAGCATTTT. Protein: CASRKPGQPQHF.

This chain joins TRBV30 and TRBJ2-2, with 10 nucleotides matching TRBD1. Unmatched junction bases numbered 2, after V lost 0 bases and J lost 4 bases. Germline V gives CDR1 GTSNPN, CDR2 SVGIG (reference sequence). The CDR3 is 15 amino acids. This chain's CDR3 is CAWSVRDRGTGELFF. In DNA form, the CDR3 reads TGTGCCTGGAGTGTTAGGGACAGGGGCACCGGGGAGCTGTTTTTT.

This chain connects TRBV7-2 to TRBJ2-3, with TRBD2 matching over 12 bases. V shed 7 bases and J 0 bases; nucleotides not matched to a gene: 5. CDR3 length: 16 residues. The germline V gene encodes CDR1 SGHTA and CDR2 FQGNSA. The CDR3 here is CASIPSGRESTDTQYF. DNA of the CDR3: TGTGCCAGCATTCCTAGCGGGAGGGAGAGCACAGATACGCAGTATTTT.

V usage is TRBV10-1 and J usage is TRBJ2-1; 7 bases align to TRBD1. CDR1 and CDR2 from the germline V gene are WNHNN and SYGVQD (reference sequence). J was trimmed by 0 bases and V by 9 bases; bases with no gene match: 23. There are 20 residues in the CDR3. The DNA for the CDR3 is TGCGCCAGGGACAGGACCACGCATGGACCGCTTCCCCCCTCCTACAATGAGCAGTTCTTC. Amino acids: CARDRTTHGPLPPSYNEQFF.

This clone was recorded a few times. This rearrangement joins TRBV5-1 to TRBJ2-3, with 10 nucleotides matching TRBD2. The germline V gene has CDR1 SGHRS and CDR2 YFSETQ. The CDR3 is 16 amino acids. The V gene end was trimmed by 1 base and the J gene end by 8 bases; junction bases not matched to a gene: 10. Here the CDR3 DNA reads TGCGCCAGCAGCTTGCCCCTAGCGGGGGCACAGATTACGCAGTATTTT. Translated, it gives CASSLPLAGAQITQYF.

The gene calls are TRBV28 and TRBJ1-4; no clear D gene. This CDR3 contains 15 residues. Germline loops: CDR1 MDHEN, CDR2 SYDVKM. The germline V and J ends were trimmed by 6 bases and 6 bases, with 17 bases remaining between them. The CDR3 nucleotides read TGTGCCAGCAGATCGACTCTACCGGGAGATGAAAAACTGTTTTTT. It codes for CASRSTLPGDEKLFF.

A single count supports this clone. V gene TRBV28 combines with J gene TRBJ2-4; D possibly corresponds to TRBD1 (5 bases). Deletions cut 4 bases from V and 6 bases from J, with 10 bases between. CDR3 length: 13 residues. Germline CDR1 and CDR2: MDHEN and SYDVKM. CDR3 region: CASSSADRNIQYF. The CDR3 nucleotides read TGTGCCAGCAGTTCCGCCGACAGAAACATTCAGTACTTC.

V gene TRBV5-1 combines with J gene TRBJ2-2; 10 positions agree with TRBD2. This CDR3 is 17 amino acids long. Germline lookup yields CDR1 SGHRS and CDR2 YFSETQ. Germline trimming cut 0 bases from V and 5 bases from J; bases unmatched to any gene: 7. CDR3 sequence (DNA): TGCGCCAGCAGCTTGGCCGCTAGCGGGAGTTGGACCGGGGAGCTGTTTTTT. Translated: CASSLAASGSWTGELFF.

This clone was counted only a few times. In DNA form, the CDR3 reads TGTGCCAGCAGCTTGCCCCCGGGACAGGGTACAGATACGCAGTATTTT. This codes for CASSLPPGQGTDTQYF. The chain combines TRBV5-6 with TRBJ2-3; 9 nucleotides match TRBD1. Germline loops: CDR1 SGHDT, CDR2 YYEEEE. The V and J ends lost 1 base and 3 bases, in that order; junction bases with no gene match: 6. CDR3 length: 16 residues.

V and J are TRBV5-8 and TRBJ2-7, with TRBD2 as a possible D gene (6 bases). Trimming removed 2 bases from V and 7 bases from J, with 13 bases in between. The CDR3 runs 13 residues. Germline assignment: CDR1 SGHTS and CDR2 YDEGEE. For the CDR3, the DNA is TGTGCCAGCAGCTTCGGGGGACCTACGGAGCAGTACTTC. This translates into CASSFGGPTEQYF.

The gene calls are TRBV2 and TRBJ2-7, with D perhaps matching TRBD1 (5 bases). The germline V gene encodes CDR1 SNHLY and CDR2 FYNNEI. V was cut by 5 bases and J by 3 bases, with 11 bases left in between. The CDR3 runs to 13 residues. CDR3 nucleotides: TGTGCCAGCAGTTCAGGGTTCTTCTACGAGCAGTACTTC. It translates to CASSSGFFYEQYF.

The V call is TRBV28, the J call TRBJ2-5; maybe TRBD2 (7 bases). The CDR3 extends over 15 amino acids. V shed 6 bases and J shed 2 bases, with 16 bases lying between them. CDR1 and CDR2 (germline): MDHEN, SYDVKM. The DNA of the CDR3 is TGTGCCAGCAGGGAGGGGGGGTTGGGGCAAGAGACCCAGTACTTC. It specifies CASREGGLGQETQYF.

The V call is TRBV2, the J call TRBJ2-7; 7 bases match TRBD1. Per germline, CDR1 SNHLY and CDR2 FYNNEI. This CDR3 has 13 residues. Germline trimming cut 6 bases from V and 11 bases from J; bases unmatched to any gene: 13. The CDR3 nucleotides are TGTGCCAGCAGGGCAGGACAGGAACGACCTGAGTACTTC. It encodes CASRAGQERPEYF.

The V and J genes are TRBV5-1 and TRBJ2-4; 9 nucleotides align to TRBD1. Germline CDR1 reads SGHRS; CDR2 reads YFSETQ. The CDR3 extends over 16 amino acids. The ends lost 0 bases at V and 4 bases at J; junction bases unmatched: 5. In nucleotides, the CDR3 is TGCGCCAGCAGCTTGGCCACCGGGACAGGGAAAAACATTCAGTACTTC. Encoded protein: CASSLATGTGKNIQYF.

The CDR3 DNA is TGTGCCAGCAGCCTCGACAGAGCGAACACTGAAGCTTTCTTT. It translates to CASSLDRANTEAFF. The rearrangement links TRBV7-9 to TRBJ1-1; maybe TRBD1 (5 bases). Germline V lookup: CDR1 SEHNR, CDR2 FQNEAQ (reference sequence). Trimming took off 5 bases at V and 1 base at J, with 11 bases between the two ends. The CDR3 has 14 residues.

J is TRBJ2-1 and V is TRBV19; 8 bases align to TRBD1. This CDR3 region has 15 residues. After removal of 4 bases from V and 12 bases from J, the junction contained 14 bases not matched to a gene. Germline V gene data show CDR1 as LNHDA and CDR2 as SQIVND (reference sequence). The CDR3 sequence: CASSTFPGQVMRQFF. CDR3 sequence (DNA): TGTGCCAGTAGTACGTTCCCGGGACAGGTAATGAGGCAGTTCTTC.

The gene calls are TRBV18 and TRBJ2-3, with D possibly TRBD2 on 6 matching bases. Trimming stripped 6 bases from V and 2 bases from J, with 18 bases between. The CDR3 has 16 amino acids. CDR1 is KGHSH, CDR2 LQKENI, per germline. Written as DNA, the CDR3 is TGTGCCAGCTCGCATCGAGACGGGGGACTCACAGATACGCAGTATTTT. Its translation is CASSHRDGGLTDTQYF.

V is TRBV18 and J is TRBJ1-2; D gene ambiguous. This CDR3 comprises 14 residues. Germline CDR1 reads KGHSH; CDR2 reads LQKENI. V gave up 0 bases and J gave up 4 bases, with 9 bases separating them. For the CDR3, the DNA is TGTGCCAGCTCACCACCCGAGGCGGTCTATGGCTACACCTTC. Translation: CASSPPEAVYGYTF.

This sequence joins TRBV7-2 and TRBJ1-2; D might be TRBD1 (6 bases). CDR1 and CDR2 from the germline V gene are SGHTA and FQGNSA. This CDR3 has 17 amino acids. The V and J ends lost 1 base and 2 bases respectively, with 17 bases between them. The CDR3 nucleotides are TGTGCCAGCAGCTTAGTGGCAGGGGCGATGTTAAACTATGGCTACACCTTC. As protein: CASSLVAGAMLNYGYTF.

The chain employs TRBV5-6 and TRBJ2-2, with 8 bases that match TRBD2. The CDR3 extends over 16 amino acids. Germline-derived CDR1 and CDR2 are SGHDT and YYEEEE. V was pared by 2 bases and J by 1 base, with 4 bases of the junction left unmatched. As DNA, the CDR3 is TGTGCCAGCAGCTTCCTGGCGGGGGGGAACACCGGGGAGCTGTTTTTT. This sequence encodes CASSFLAGGNTGELFF.

CDR3 protein: CASRRDTEAFF. The CDR3 nucleotides read TGTGCCAGCAGACGGGACACTGAAGCTTTCTTT. The V gene is TRBV28, the J gene TRBJ1-1, with D hard to call. The germline gives CDR1 MDHEN, CDR2 SYDVKM. The CDR3 has 11 residues. The germline V and J ends were trimmed by 6 bases and 3 bases, with 5 bases remaining between them.

The chain couples TRBV7-9 to TRBJ1-2, with D possibly being TRBD1 (6 bases). Germline CDR1 and CDR2: SEHNR and FQNEAQ (reference sequence). The CDR3 sequence is 16 residues long. V was trimmed by 5 bases and J by 2 bases, leaving 18 bases between them. CDR3: CASSPGSTGSNYGYTF. In nucleotides, the CDR3 is TGTGCCAGCAGCCCAGGATCCACAGGGTCCAACTATGGCTACACCTTC.

V and J are TRBV19 and TRBJ2-5, with 8 bases lining up with TRBD1. Germline V gene sequence: CDR1 LNHDA, CDR2 SQIVND (reference sequence). V lost 5 bases and J lost 5; bases outside the gene matches: 7. The CDR3 loop spans 14 amino acids. CDR3 loop: CASSPRQGWETQYF. The CDR3 bases are TGTGCCAGTAGTCCCCGACAGGGGTGGGAGACCCAGTACTTC.

The V gene is TRBV19, the J gene TRBJ1-4; D may be TRBD1 (6 bases). This CDR3 region has 14 residues. Per the germline V gene, CDR1 is LNHDA and CDR2 is SQIVND (reference sequence). The V end lost 3 bases, the J end lost 7 bases, and 12 bases lay between the germline ends. In nucleotides, the CDR3 is TGTGCCAGTAGTATTCAACAGGGTCGTGAAAAACTGTTTTTT. Translation gives CASSIQQGREKLFF. Looking up the rest from reference TRBV19 and TRBJ1-4 gives the full variable domain: DGGITQSPKYLFRKEGQNVTLSCEQNLNHDAMYWYRQDPGQGLRLIYYSQIVNDFQKGDIAEGYSVSREKKESFPLTVTSAQKNPTAFYLCASSIQQGREKLFFGSGTQLSVL.

The gene calls are TRBV5-6 and TRBJ2-3; 7 bases map to TRBD2. This CDR3 is built from 17 residues. Germline loops: CDR1 SGHDT, CDR2 YYEEEE. After removal of 4 bases from V and 0 bases from J, the junction contained 11 bases not matched to a gene. CDR3 coding DNA: TGTGCCAGCAGCAAGCCGCTATGGACTAGGAGCACAGATACGCAGTATTTT. Its translation is CASSKPLWTRSTDTQYF.